One and the same sample provided the 13 T cell receptor beta chains below, sequenced in a study of blood T cell repertoires in COVID-19. TCRdb's table, derived via immunoSEQ multiplex PCR, lists solely in-frame clones and lacks some. The sample carries around 430,000 clones, 88% recorded once. The sequencing input was peripheral blood. The receptor source for this set is a woman in her forties or fifties with COVID-19, enrolled during active disease.

This clone was observed a single time. The chain uses TRBV30 and TRBJ2-2; D gene unclear. Trimming took 4 bases from V and 1 from J, leaving 7 bases between them. The CDR3 is 13 amino acids. Germline V CDR1 and CDR2: GTSNPN, SVGIG (reference sequence). The CDR3 coding sequence is TGTGCCTGGACTCGTAGGAACACCGGGGAGCTGTTTTTT. The encoded protein is CAWTRRNTGELFF.

This clone was detected once. The V gene is TRBV5-4, the J gene TRBJ2-5; TRBD1 might be the D (7 bases). Germline V CDR1 and CDR2: SGHNT, YYREEE (reference sequence). V was cut by 1 base and J by 2 bases, with 15 bases left in between. The CDR3 consists of 16 residues. This CDR3 reads CASSLRQGGYQETQYF. In DNA, the CDR3 is TGTGCCAGCAGCTTGCGGCAGGGGGGATATCAAGAGACCCAGTACTTC.

This chain uses TRBV15 with TRBJ2-1; the D gene is possibly TRBD2 (6 bases). The germline gives CDR1 LNHNV, CDR2 YYDKDF (reference sequence). V was trimmed by 5 bases and J by 7 bases, leaving 18 bases between them. The CDR3 runs to 15 residues. For the CDR3, the DNA is TGTGCCACCAGCGGCCGGGACTCTCAGACTAATGAGCAGTTCTTC. The encoded protein is CATSGRDSQTNEQFF.

The sample holds a few counts of this clone. The chain employs TRBV5-1 and TRBJ1-2; D perhaps matches TRBD1 (5 bases). The CDR3 sequence is 15 residues long. V was clipped by 1 base and J by 4 bases, with 14 bases between them. Germline V gives CDR1 SGHRS, CDR2 YFSETQ. The CDR3 region is CASSLISGVGYGYTF. For the CDR3, the DNA is TGCGCCAGCAGCTTGATATCGGGGGTTGGCTATGGCTACACCTTC.

The rearrangement joins TRBV4-1 to TRBJ2-3, with TRBD2 identical over 8 bases. The V gene's germline CDR1 is MGHRA and CDR2 YSYEKL. V dropped 4 bases and J dropped 4; count of bases not matched to a gene: 13. CDR3 size: 17 residues. The CDR3 is CASSLTPPGGDSDTQYF. The CDR3 DNA sequence: TGCGCCAGCAGCCTCACACCCCCCGGGGGGGATTCAGATACGCAGTATTTT.

The count of this clone is one. V and J are TRBV27 and TRBJ1-1; 11 bases agree with TRBD1. The germline V gene encodes CDR1 MNHEY and CDR2 SMNVEV (reference sequence). The ends lost 4 bases at V and 4 bases at J; junction bases unmatched: 5. The CDR3 is 15 amino acids. The CDR3 sequence is CASSSGTGGSTEAFF. In DNA, the CDR3 is TGTGCCAGCAGTTCCGGGACAGGGGGGAGCACTGAAGCTTTCTTT.

The chain has TRBV24-1 and TRBJ2-7, with 11 bases identical to TRBD2. The CDR3 totals 15 residues. From germline, CDR1 is KGHDR and CDR2 SFDVKD. With V trimmed by 4 bases and J by 3 bases, 4 bases remained unmatched. The CDR3 reads CATSDSTSGGYEQYF. The CDR3 DNA reads as TGTGCCACCAGTGACTCCACTAGCGGGGGCTACGAGCAGTACTTC.

The chain has TRBV30 and TRBJ1-2, with a tentative D call TRBD1 (5 bases). Germline values: CDR1 GTSNPN, CDR2 SVGIG (reference sequence). The CDR3 sequence is 13 residues long. Trimming removed 2 bases from V and 7 bases from J, with 14 bases in between. The CDR3 loop reads CAWSLRGLFGYTF. In DNA, the CDR3 is TGTGCCTGGAGTTTAAGGGGCCTATTTGGCTACACCTTC.

The CDR3 loop reads CASSPQTGPLHF. The CDR3 DNA is TGTGCCAGCTCACCACAAACGGGTCCCCTCCACTTT. The rearrangement joins TRBV18 to TRBJ1-6; D unresolved. This CDR3 is 12 amino acids long. Per the germline V gene, CDR1 is KGHSH and CDR2 is LQKENI. V lost 1 base, J lost 13 bases, and 8 bases lay in between.

The chain is built from TRBV11-3 and TRBJ1-1; D is ambiguous. The CDR3 covers 14 residues. Trimming removed 2 bases from V and 1 base from J, with 8 bases in between. The V gene's germline CDR1 is SGHNT and CDR2 YENEEA. The CDR3 here is CASSLSGPNTEAFF. The CDR3 DNA reads as TGTGCCAGCAGCTTAAGTGGCCCGAACACTGAAGCTTTCTTT.

This chain uses TRBV6-5 with TRBJ1-1, with D possibly being TRBD1 (6 bases). With 5 bases removed from V and 11 bases from J, the gap between germline ends came to 12 bases. Germline V gives CDR1 MNHEY, CDR2 SVGAGI. CDR3 length: 11 residues. The CDR3 sequence is CASSPGVGAFF. In DNA, the CDR3 is TGTGCCAGCAGTCCAGGGGTAGGGGCTTTCTTT.

As regards this clone: Germline is not matched at one junction end, which may reflect a read error. The J gene is TRBJ1-2, the V gene TRBV20-1; TRBD1 agrees at 7 bases. The CDR3 loop spans 11 amino acids. The V gene's germline CDR1 is DFQATT and CDR2 SNEGSKA (reference sequence). The CDR3 bases are TGCAGTGCTAGAAGGGGGCAGGGCTTCCTCTTC. It codes for CSARRGQGFLF.

The chain employs TRBV5-1 and TRBJ2-1, with a tentative D call TRBD1 (6 bases). The CDR3 has 16 residues. V gave up 4 bases and J gave up 0 bases, with 14 bases separating them. Germline values: CDR1 SGHRS, CDR2 YFSETQ. CDR3 residues: CASSLEGVGSYNEQFF. CDR3 nucleotide sequence: TGCGCCAGCAGCCTCGAGGGGGTGGGCTCCTACAATGAGCAGTTCTTC.